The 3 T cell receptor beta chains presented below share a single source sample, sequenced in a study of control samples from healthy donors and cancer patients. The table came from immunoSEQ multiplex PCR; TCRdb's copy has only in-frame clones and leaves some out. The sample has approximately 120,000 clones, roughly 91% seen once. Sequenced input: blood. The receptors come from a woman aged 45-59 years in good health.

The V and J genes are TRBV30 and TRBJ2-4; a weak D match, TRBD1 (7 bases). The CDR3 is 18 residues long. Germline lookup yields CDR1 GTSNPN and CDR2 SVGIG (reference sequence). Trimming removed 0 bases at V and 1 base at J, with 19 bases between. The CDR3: CAWSVTLLRGVAKNIQYF. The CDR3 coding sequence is TGTGCCTGGAGTGTGACTCTACTCAGGGGGGTGGCCAAAAACATTCAGTACTTC.

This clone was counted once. CDR3 in amino acids: CASSEGLLAKNIQYF. CDR3 coding DNA: TGCGCCAGCAGTGAAGGGTTACTAGCCAAAAACATTCAGTACTTC. This chain links TRBV10-1 with TRBJ2-4; D is uncertain. The CDR3 spans 15 residues. V was shortened by 3 bases and J by 0 bases, with 9 bases between the two germline ends. In germline, CDR1 is WNHNN, CDR2 SYGVQD (reference sequence).

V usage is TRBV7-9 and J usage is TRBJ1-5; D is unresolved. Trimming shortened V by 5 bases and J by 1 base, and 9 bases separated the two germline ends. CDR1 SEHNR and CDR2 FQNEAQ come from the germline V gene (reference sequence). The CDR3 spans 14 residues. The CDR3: CASSAPGSNQPQHF. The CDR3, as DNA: TGTGCCAGCAGCGCCCCCGGGAGCAATCAGCCCCAGCATTTT.